The subject of this entry is one T cell receptor (beta chain). The data are from a study of blood T cell repertoires in COVID-19. Study context: Specimens from acute and convalescent COVID-19 originated in the United States, Italy and Spain. Nucleic acid was either cDNA or gDNA, and it came from T cells, B-cell-depleted T cells, or PBMCs.

As processed by the authors: Amplification with reference gene primers provided the estimates of nucleated cell counts. Clones were sequenced by immunoSEQ multiplex PCR, and TCRdb holds only the in-frame ones, with some missing. That table furnishes V, J and clone size, whereas the DNA furnished D and trimming. The sample includes around 95,000 clones, roughly 87% of them seen just once. Trimming cost V 2 bases and J 4 bases; bases outside gene matches: 9. Germline V lookup: CDR1 SGHTA, CDR2 FQGNSA. This CDR3 spans 16 amino acids. The sample taken for sequencing was peripheral blood. V usage is TRBV7-2 and J usage is TRBJ2-7; 9 positions agree with TRBD1. This clonotype was obtained from a man aged 25-45 years in a cohort sampled during active COVID-19. The CDR3 bases are TGTGCCAGCAGCTTATACGGGACAGGGTATGGGTACGAGCAGTACTTC. Protein sequence: CASSLYGTGYGYEQYF.